The T cell receptor (beta chain) under discussion was sequenced for a study of CD4+ T cells in melanoma. Study-wide results and caveats: Neoantigen-specific CD4+ T cells in melanoma reportedly had diverse differentiation states. CD8+ T cell, macrophage and B cell function reportedly correlated with neoantigen-specific CD4+ T cells.

Sequenced by immunoSEQ multiplex PCR; TCRdb stores in-frame clones only, minus some. The repertoire holds 4,500 to 5,000 clones, with about 64% as singletons. The CDR3 length is 14 residues. After removal of 3 bases from V and 3 bases from J, the junction contained 4 bases not matched to a gene. The germline CDR1 and CDR2 sequences are SGDLS and YYNGEE. This clone came up a few times. Its antigen remains unknown. The gene calls are TRBV9 and TRBJ2-3; 7 nucleotides align to TRBD2. The receptor's source is a human donor with melanoma. The sequenced material came from cells from a culture (not recorded whether cultured in vitro). In DNA, the CDR3 is TGTGCCAGCAGCGGGGGGGGTGGGACAGATACGCAGTATTTT. Its translation: CASSGGGGTDTQYF. The full variable domain, rest sourced from reference TRBV9 and TRBJ2-3, is DSGVTQTPKHLITATGQRVTLRCSPRSGDLSVYWYQQSLDQGLQFLIQYYNGEERAKGNILERFSAQQFPDLHSELNLSSLELGDSALYFCASSGGGGTDTQYFGPGTRLTVL.